The 29 T cell receptor beta chains below come from one sample, sequenced in a study of blood T cell repertoires in COVID-19. Only in-frame clones appear in the TCRdb table, and some are missing; sequencing was by immunoSEQ multiplex PCR. The data contain roughly 160,000 clones, 70% to 85% of them singletons. Sequencing used peripheral blood. These TCRs come from an older man with COVID-19, enrolled during active disease.

The V gene is TRBV18, the J gene TRBJ1-4; D not resolved. The CDR3 length is 16 residues. V was pared by 1 base and J by 7 bases, with 16 bases between. The germline V gene encodes CDR1 KGHSH and CDR2 LQKENI. This chain's CDR3 is CASSPRGVGAGEKLFF. The CDR3, as DNA: TGTGCCAGCTCACCACGCGGTGTGGGCGCGGGTGAAAAACTGTTTTTT.

The chain employs TRBV11-3 and TRBJ2-5; unclear D gene. The CDR3 spans 14 residues. Trimming took 2 bases from V and 4 from J, leaving 11 bases between them. Germline V lookup: CDR1 SGHNT, CDR2 YENEEA. CDR3 amino acids: CASSLRSLGETQYF. CDR3 DNA: TGTGCCAGCAGCTTACGGTCCCTCGGAGAGACCCAGTACTTC.

This rearrangement joins TRBV7-2 to TRBJ1-5, with D possibly matching TRBD1 (6 bases). Between the trimmed V and J ends, which lost 6 bases and 6 bases, there was a span of 15 bases. CDR1 and CDR2 from the germline V gene are SGHTA and FQGNSA. The CDR3 has 14 residues. CDR3 DNA: TGTGCCAGCAGTGCAGGGGACGTTCTTCAGCCCCAGCATTTT. Translation: CASSAGDVLQPQHF.

The rearrangement joins TRBV11-3 to TRBJ1-1; D gene uncertain. In germline, CDR1 is SGHNT, CDR2 YENEEA. The V and J ends lost 3 bases and 1 base respectively, with 9 bases between them. There are 14 residues in the CDR3. CDR3 sequence: CASSFGQANTEAFF. DNA of the CDR3: TGTGCCAGCAGCTTTGGTCAGGCGAACACTGAAGCTTTCTTT. The variable domain in full, completed from reference TRBV11-3 and TRBJ1-1, reads EAGVVQSPRYKIIEKKQPVAFWCNPISGHNTLYWYLQNLGQGPELLIRYENEEAVDDSQLPKDRFSAERLKGVDSTLKIQPAELGDSAVYLCASSFGQANTEAFFGQGTRLTVV.

The chain is built from TRBV5-8 and TRBJ2-5; possibly TRBD2 for D (5 bases). This CDR3 comprises 14 residues. Germline CDR1 SGHTS, CDR2 YDEGEE. V shed 5 bases and J shed 5 bases, with 16 bases lying between them. The CDR3 protein is CASRLREGDETQYF. CDR3 bases: TGTGCCAGCAGACTCCGCGAGGGTGACGAGACCCAGTACTTC. Combining the CDR3 with reference TRBV5-8 and TRBJ2-5 gives the whole variable domain EAGVTQSPTHLIKTRGQQATLRCSPISGHTSVYWYQQALGLGLQFLLWYDEGEERNRGNFPPRFSGRQFPNYSSELNVNALELEDSALYLCASRLREGDETQYFGPGTRLLVL.

V usage is TRBV18 and J usage is TRBJ2-6; 9 bases are a match to TRBD1. The V gene end was trimmed by 3 bases and the J gene end by 0 bases; junction bases not matched to a gene: 9. The V gene's germline CDR1 is KGHSH and CDR2 LQKENI. The CDR3 runs to 19 residues. The CDR3 DNA reads TGTGCCAGCTCACCTTCGGGGACAGGGAAATTCTCTGGGGCCAACGTCCTGACTTTC. Translated, it gives CASSPSGTGKFSGANVLTF. The variable domain in full, completed from reference TRBV18 and TRBJ2-6, reads NAGVMQNPRHLVRRRGQEARLRCSPMKGHSHVYWYRQLPEEGLKFMVYLQKENIIDESGMPKERFSAEFPKEGPSILRIQQVVRGDSAAYFCASSPSGTGKFSGANVLTFGAGSRLTVL.

The chain uses TRBV6-6 and TRBJ1-5; unclear D gene. There are 13 residues in the CDR3. Trimming stripped 8 bases from V and 0 bases from J, with 8 bases between. In germline, CDR1 is MNHNY, CDR2 SVGAGI (reference sequence). The CDR3 DNA reads as TGTGCCAGCTGGCCTCATAGCAATCAGCCCCAGCATTTT. Its protein is CASWPHSNQPQHF.

The chain links TRBV6-5 to TRBJ2-1; D may be TRBD1 (6 bases). The germline gives CDR1 MNHEY, CDR2 SVGAGI. Trimming pared 0 bases from V and 8 bases from J, leaving 11 bases between. CDR3 length: 14 amino acids. The CDR3 DNA sequence: TGTGCCAGCAGTTACTCGACAGGAGTGCATGAGCAGTTCTTC. The encoded protein is CASSYSTGVHEQFF.

V is TRBV20-1 and J is TRBJ1-4, with 7 bases aligning to TRBD1. CDR1 is DFQATT, CDR2 SNEGSKA, per germline (reference sequence). This CDR3 has 15 residues. J gave up 8 bases and V 3 bases, and 12 bases lay outside the gene matches. In nucleotides, the CDR3 is TGCAGTGCTAGTTCCAGGGGGAGGTCCGACGAAAAACTGTTTTTT. Residues: CSASSRGRSDEKLFF.

The chain uses TRBV4-2 and TRBJ1-3; possibly TRBD1 for D (6 bases). V lost 1 base and J lost 6, with 19 bases in between. The CDR3 spans 17 residues. The germline gives CDR1 LGHNA, CDR2 YNFKEQ. CDR3 protein: CASSQVGSTGRQNTIYF. Here the CDR3 DNA reads TGTGCCAGCAGCCAAGTCGGATCCACAGGGAGACAAAACACCATATATTTT.

The chain recombines TRBV4-1 with TRBJ1-2; the match to TRBD1 covers 11 bases. The length of the CDR3 is 16 residues. Germline V gives CDR1 MGHRA, CDR2 YSYEKL. With V trimmed by 2 bases and J by 2 bases, 4 bases remained unmatched. The CDR3 DNA follows: TGCGCCAGCAGCCAACTAGGGACAGGGGGAAACTATGGCTACACCTTC. Translation gives CASSQLGTGGNYGYTF.

V gene TRBV12-5 combines with J gene TRBJ2-7; 7 bases fit TRBD1. The trim removed 1 base at V and 1 base at J, leaving 7 bases unmatched. There are 16 residues in the CDR3. CDR1 and CDR2 from the germline V gene are LGHNT and FRNRAP. CDR3 in amino acids: CASGLATGTVSYEQYF. In DNA, the CDR3 is TGTGCTAGTGGTTTGGCAACCGGGACAGTTTCCTACGAGCAGTACTTC.

CDR3 bases: TGTGCCATCCAGCAGGGGTTCGGGGCCGGGGAGCTGTTTTTT. Translating it yields CAIQQGFGAGELFF. The V gene is TRBV10-3, the J gene TRBJ2-2; the D gene is possibly TRBD1 (6 bases). In germline, CDR1 is ENHRY, CDR2 SYGVKD. V was clipped by 8 bases and J by 6 bases, with 16 bases between them. This CDR3 is 14 amino acids long.

The count of this clone is one. The chain has TRBV19 and TRBJ2-1, with 14 bases aligning to TRBD2. V lost 5 bases to trimming and J lost 0 bases; unmatched junction nucleotides: 12. The germline V gene has CDR1 LNHDA and CDR2 SQIVND (reference sequence). There are 20 residues in the CDR3. CDR3: CASSHLGTSGGLSSYNEQFF. Here the CDR3 DNA reads TGTGCCAGTAGTCACTTAGGGACTAGCGGGGGCCTTAGCTCCTACAATGAGCAGTTCTTC.

This rearrangement joins TRBV4-1 to TRBJ2-5, with 9 nucleotides matching TRBD1. In germline, CDR1 is MGHRA, CDR2 YSYEKL. The CDR3 covers 15 residues. Trimming cost V 4 bases and J 5 bases; bases outside gene matches: 8. CDR3 in amino acids: CASSPSPTGGETQYF. Written as DNA, the CDR3 is TGCGCCAGCAGCCCCTCCCCGACAGGGGGGGAGACCCAGTACTTC.

V and J are TRBV14 and TRBJ1-1, with TRBD1 identical over 7 bases. V shed 4 bases and J 3 bases; nucleotides not matched to a gene: 5. The germline gives CDR1 SGHDN, CDR2 FVKESK. This CDR3 comprises 14 residues. CDR3 sequence (DNA): TGTGCCAGCAGCCCCCTAGGACAGGACACTGAAGCTTTCTTT. It codes for CASSPLGQDTEAFF.

This sequence joins TRBV10-3 and TRBJ2-3, with TRBD2 as a possible D gene (5 bases). The CDR3 runs 14 residues. V gave up 2 bases and J gave up 6 bases, with 12 bases separating them. From germline, CDR1 is ENHRY and CDR2 SYGVKD. CDR3 loop: CAISEPRDSDTQYF. The CDR3 region has the DNA TGTGCCATCAGTGAGCCTCGGGATTCCGATACGCAGTATTTT.

V gene TRBV20-1 combines with J gene TRBJ2-1; a weak D match, TRBD2 (6 bases). Trimming shortened V by 3 bases and J by 0 bases, and 12 bases separated the two germline ends. The CDR3 has 15 amino acids. Germline V lookup: CDR1 DFQATT, CDR2 SNEGSKA (reference sequence). The CDR3, as DNA: TGCAGTGCTAGTGGTCGGGGGAGCTCCTACAATGAGCAGTTCTTC. Encoded protein: CSASGRGSSYNEQFF.

The V call is TRBV12-5, the J call TRBJ2-5; tentative D call: TRBD1 (6 bases). The CDR3 length is 13 residues. CDR1 and CDR2 (germline): LGHNT, FRNRAP. V was clipped by 5 bases and J by 5 bases, with 12 bases between them. Here the CDR3 reads CASGPGDLETQYF. CDR3 DNA: TGTGCTAGTGGTCCAGGGGATTTGGAGACCCAGTACTTC.

This chain joins TRBV21-1 and TRBJ1-3. TRBV21-1 is classified as a pseudogene. The CDR3 is 18 amino acids. The CDR3 reads CASSRGNSTAISGNTIYF. The CDR3 DNA sequence: TGTGCCAGCAGCCGCGGGAATAGCACAGCTATCTCTGGAAACACCATATATTTT.

This chain connects TRBV13 to TRBJ1-5; possibly TRBD1 for D (6 bases). V was cut by 4 bases and J by 2 bases, with 21 bases left in between. The CDR3 loop spans 18 amino acids. Germline CDR1 and CDR2: PRHDT and FYEKMQ (reference sequence). CDR3 region: CASSSSHGGGEGNQPQHF. DNA for the CDR3: TGTGCCAGCAGCTCATCACACGGGGGGGGCGAGGGCAATCAGCCCCAGCATTTT.

The gene calls are TRBV9 and TRBJ2-2; D gene uncertain. Germline assignment: CDR1 SGDLS and CDR2 YYNGEE. V was shortened by 6 bases and J by 2 bases, with 14 bases between the two germline ends. The CDR3 is 15 residues long. CDR3 in amino acids: CASTSSAHNTGELFF. The CDR3 DNA follows: TGTGCCAGCACCTCAAGTGCACACAACACCGGGGAGCTGTTTTTT. Looking up the rest from reference TRBV9 and TRBJ2-2 gives the full variable domain: DSGVTQTPKHLITATGQRVTLRCSPRSGDLSVYWYQQSLDQGLQFLIQYYNGEERAKGNILERFSAQQFPDLHSELNLSSLELGDSALYFCASTSSAHNTGELFFGEGSRLTVL.

This clone was seen once. CDR3 in DNA: TGTGCCAGCAGCTTAGGGGCGGAGACCCAGTACTTC. Its protein is CASSLGAETQYF. The chain couples TRBV7-6 to TRBJ2-5; D gene uncertain. The V end lost 1 base, the J end lost 5 bases, and 5 bases lay between the germline ends. Germline V gives CDR1 SGHVS, CDR2 FNYEAQ. This CDR3 is built from 12 residues.

This clone was seen only once. This chain links TRBV4-1 with TRBJ1-1, with D unclear. Trimming pared 0 bases from V and 4 bases from J, leaving 12 bases between. Germline CDR1 MGHRA, CDR2 YSYEKL. This CDR3 has 15 residues. The CDR3 nucleotides are TGCGCCAGCAGCCAAGAGGGCGGAGGGTTCACTGAAGCTTTCTTT. This codes for CASSQEGGGFTEAFF.

This clone showed up just a few times. The gene calls are TRBV2 and TRBJ1-4, with TRBD1 matching 11 bases. From germline, CDR1 is SNHLY and CDR2 FYNNEI. The CDR3 length is 18 residues. V gave up 5 bases and J gave up 0 bases; unmatched junction bases: 8. The CDR3 coding sequence is TGTGCCAGCAGTTACCCGGGACAGGGGGAAGCAACTAATGAAAAACTGTTTTTT. It specifies CASSYPGQGEATNEKLFF.

V is TRBV6-5 and J is TRBJ1-5; D is perhaps TRBD1 (6 bases). The germline V and J ends were trimmed by 7 bases and 0 bases, with 13 bases remaining between them. From germline, CDR1 is MNHEY and CDR2 SVGAGI. The CDR3 extends over 15 amino acids. This CDR3 reads CASKDSFYSNQPQHF. The CDR3 DNA reads TGTGCCAGCAAGGACAGTTTCTATAGCAATCAGCCCCAGCATTTT.

This chain joins TRBV28 and TRBJ2-3; 9 nucleotides line up with TRBD1. The CDR3 spans 14 residues. CDR1 is MDHEN and CDR2 is SYDVKM in the germline V gene. The ends lost 6 bases at V and 4 bases at J; junction bases unmatched: 5. The CDR3 here is CASRQGASPDTQYF. DNA for the CDR3: TGTGCCAGCAGACAGGGGGCGAGCCCAGATACGCAGTATTTT.

This chain uses TRBV2 with TRBJ1-5; no clear D. Germline V gene lookup returns CDR1 SNHLY and CDR2 FYNNEI. This CDR3 is built from 17 residues. V lost 4 bases, J lost 0 bases, and 16 bases lay in between. This CDR3 is CASSGRNTKVSNQPQHF. CDR3 DNA sequence: TGTGCCAGCAGTGGGAGGAATACCAAGGTTAGCAATCAGCCCCAGCATTTT.

The CDR3 region is CATSDPTSGGAGTDTQYF. The CDR3, as DNA: TGTGCCACCAGTGATCCTACTAGCGGGGGGGCCGGCACAGATACGCAGTATTTT. The chain combines TRBV24-1 with TRBJ2-3, with 13 nucleotides matching TRBD2. The CDR3 consists of 18 residues. Per germline, CDR1 KGHDR and CDR2 SFDVKD. Germline trimming cut 3 bases from V and 1 base from J; bases unmatched to any gene: 6.